This TCR beta chain was identified during a study of T cell responses to AZD1222 COVID-19 vaccine. The data were produced by immunoSEQ multiplex PCR, yet TCRdb's version contains in-frame clones alone and is incomplete. Altogether 150,000 to 200,000 clones are present, 80% to 90% being singletons, with the ten largest covering less than 0.55%. The TCR was taken from an adult in good health. This material consisted of peripheral blood, taken on day 0 of AZD1222 vaccination.

The CDR3 region is CASTLVGGIYNEQFF. CDR3 nucleotides: TGTGCCAGCACCCTCGTAGGGGGTATCTACAATGAGCAGTTCTTC. This chain uses TRBV27 with TRBJ2-1; D might be TRBD1 (6 bases). V was trimmed by 7 bases and J by 3 bases, leaving 16 bases between them. Germline V CDR1 and CDR2: MNHEY, SMNVEV (reference sequence). This CDR3 is built from 15 residues.